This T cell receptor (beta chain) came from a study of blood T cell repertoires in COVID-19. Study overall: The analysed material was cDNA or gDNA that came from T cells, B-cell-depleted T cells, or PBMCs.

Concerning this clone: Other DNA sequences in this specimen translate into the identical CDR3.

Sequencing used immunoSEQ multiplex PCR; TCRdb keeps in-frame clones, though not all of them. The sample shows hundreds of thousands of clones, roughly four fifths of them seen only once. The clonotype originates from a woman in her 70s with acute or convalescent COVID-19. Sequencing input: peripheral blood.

The CDR3 nucleotides are TGTGCCAGCAGTTCGACAGGGTACTATGGCTACACCTTC. It is translated as CASSSTGYYGYTF. This chain uses TRBV6-2 or TRBV6-3 with TRBJ1-2; 7 nucleotides match TRBD1. The V gene's germline CDR1 is MNHEY and CDR2 SVGEGT. The CDR3 sequence is 13 residues long. V lost 4 bases and J lost 3; bases outside the gene matches: 2.